Presented here are 10 T cell receptor beta chains from one specimen sequenced in a study of blood T cell repertoires in COVID-19. The protocol was immunoSEQ multiplex PCR, while the TCRdb copy is restricted to in-frame clones and leaves out a portion. This repertoire shows some 40,000 clones, 75% to 85% found once; its top ten account for under 45%. Source material: peripheral blood. Source of these receptors: a human donor in a cohort sampled during active or convalescent COVID-19. The donor label of this sample is uncertain.

The chain recombines TRBV15 with TRBJ1-1; D gene ambiguous. The CDR3 covers 14 residues. Germline values: CDR1 LNHNV, CDR2 YYDKDF (reference sequence). V lost 5 bases to trimming and J lost 8 bases, with 18 bases between them. CDR3 in DNA: TGTGCCACCAGCCCCATTAGGAGGGTAATAGAAGCTTTCTTT. This gives the protein CATSPIRRVIEAFF.

This clone has a handful of counts. The V gene is TRBV7-8, the J gene TRBJ1-1; 7 bases map to TRBD1. Per germline, CDR1 SGHVS and CDR2 FQNEAQ. Unmatched junction bases numbered 8, after V lost 6 bases and J lost 1 base. The CDR3 spans 15 residues. The CDR3 spells CASSLRQGRNTEAFF. The CDR3 region has the DNA TGTGCCAGCAGTTTGAGACAGGGAAGGAACACTGAAGCTTTCTTT.

The chain carries TRBV6-5 and TRBJ2-3, with a tentative D call TRBD2 (6 bases). There are 14 residues in the CDR3. Germline CDR1 reads MNHEY; CDR2 reads SVGAGI. The V end was cut by 7 bases, the J end by 0 bases, with 11 bases between. CDR3 DNA: TGTGCCAGCACTCGACTAGTAAGCACAGATACGCAGTATTTT. Its translation is CASTRLVSTDTQYF.

The chain is built from TRBV24-1 and TRBJ2-7; perhaps TRBD1 as D (6 bases). Between the trimmed V and J ends, which lost 11 bases and 2 bases, there was a span of 15 bases. Germline CDR1 reads KGHDR; CDR2 reads SFDVKD. This CDR3 is 13 amino acids long. CDR3 nucleotide sequence: TGTGCCAGGCCGGGACACCCGGCCTACGAGCAGTACTTC. Amino acid sequence: CARPGHPAYEQYF.

The chain employs TRBV19 and TRBJ2-7; 9 bases map to TRBD2. Germline lookup yields CDR1 LNHDA and CDR2 SQIVND (reference sequence). The CDR3 runs to 15 residues. Losses at the gene ends were 2 bases for V and 3 bases for J; bases not matched to a gene: 5. The CDR3 DNA follows: TGTGCCAGTAGTATACCTGGGACTAGCATCTACGAGCAGTACTTC. Translation: CASSIPGTSIYEQYF.

This clone was detected a few times. This chain joins TRBV30 and TRBJ1-4; D remains unclear. The CDR3 sequence is 14 residues long. Germline V lookup: CDR1 GTSNPN, CDR2 SVGIG (reference sequence). The V gene lost 4 bases and the J gene lost 6 bases, with 15 bases spanning the gap. CDR3 coding DNA: TGTGCCTGGAAATACAAGATCACATATGAAAAACTGTTTTTT. It codes for CAWKYKITYEKLFF.

This clone was found once. The rearrangement joins TRBV30 to TRBJ2-1; D uncertain. Per germline, CDR1 GTSNPN and CDR2 SVGIG (reference sequence). This CDR3 is built from 14 residues. Trimming shortened V by 3 bases and J by 1 base, and 10 bases separated the two germline ends. The CDR3 protein is CAWSPRTSYNEQFF. CDR3 coding DNA: TGTGCCTGGAGCCCCCGAACTTCCTACAATGAGCAGTTCTTC.

V gene TRBV19 combines with J gene TRBJ2-6, with 7 bases lining up with TRBD1. This CDR3 spans 17 amino acids. V dropped 3 bases and J dropped 0; count of bases not matched to a gene: 5. CDR1 LNHDA and CDR2 SQIVND come from the germline V gene (reference sequence). This chain's CDR3 is CASSMRGRISGANVLTF. The CDR3 bases are TGTGCCAGTAGTATGAGGGGGCGGATCTCTGGGGCCAACGTCCTGACTTTC.

This chain links TRBV7-2 with TRBJ1-4, with D hard to call. The V gene's germline CDR1 is SGHTA and CDR2 FQGNSA. The V gene lost 1 base and the J gene lost 8 bases, with 17 bases spanning the gap. CDR3 length: 16 amino acids. The CDR3 coding sequence is TGTGCCAGCAGCTTAGTATTTGCAGGCTTCCGGGAAAAACTGTTTTTT. Translating it yields CASSLVFAGFREKLFF.

In regard to this clone: Other DNA sequences in the sample encode the same CDR3. The chain has TRBV6-5 and TRBJ2-3; TRBD2 agrees at 11 bases. Germline V gene data show CDR1 as MNHEY and CDR2 as SVGAGI. This CDR3 comprises 15 residues. The V segment lost 6 bases and the J segment 0 bases; nucleotides outside the gene matches: 2. CDR3 protein: CASRGLAASTDTQYF. The CDR3 DNA reads TGTGCCAGCAGGGGACTAGCGGCTAGCACAGATACGCAGTATTTT.